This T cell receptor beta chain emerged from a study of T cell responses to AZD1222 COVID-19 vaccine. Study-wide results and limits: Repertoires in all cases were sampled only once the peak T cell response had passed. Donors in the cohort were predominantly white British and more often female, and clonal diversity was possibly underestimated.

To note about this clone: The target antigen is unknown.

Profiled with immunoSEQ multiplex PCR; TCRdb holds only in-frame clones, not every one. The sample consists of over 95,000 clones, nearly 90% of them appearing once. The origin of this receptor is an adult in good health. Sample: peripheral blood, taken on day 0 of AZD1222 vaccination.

The CDR3 region is CASSLTQGAGANVLTF. CDR3 DNA: TGTGCCAGCAGCTTAACGCAGGGAGCTGGGGCCAACGTCCTGACTTTC. This chain links TRBV7-9 with TRBJ2-6, with D possibly being TRBD1 or TRBD2 (5 bases each). CDR3 size: 16 residues. V was pared by 2 bases and J by 2 bases, with 10 bases between. Per germline, CDR1 SEHNR and CDR2 FQNEAQ (reference sequence).